This T cell receptor (beta chain) was identified in a study of naive CD8 T cells in extremely preterm neonates. Deliveries were elective term cesareans at roughly 35-41 weeks, with no labor or membrane rupture. Sorting kept Annexin V-negative CD3+CD8+CD45RA+CCR7+ naive T cells. Clones were sequenced by immunoSEQ multiplex PCR, and TCRdb holds only the in-frame ones, with some missing. The sample records several thousand clones, less than 98% being singletons. Findings and limits, study-wide: Compared with older groups, preterm CDR3s were shorter, with fewer N additions and less trimming.

Of note for this clone: The target antigen is unknown.

The receptor comes from a newborn in good health. Sample: naive CD8+ T cells from cord blood.

CDR3 bases: TGTGCCAGCAGTGATCGGACAGGGAACTATGGCTACACCTTC. Its translation is CASSDRTGNYGYTF. This chain connects TRBV6-1 to TRBJ1-2; TRBD1 aligns across 8 bases. V trimming: 3 bases; J trimming: 2 bases; junction bases outside the gene matches: 2. Germline lookup yields CDR1 MNHNS and CDR2 SASEGT. CDR3 length equals 14 residues.